Reported below is one T cell receptor beta chain. No antigen is known for it. Germline V gives CDR1 MNHNS, CDR2 SASEGT. CDR3 size: 15 residues. Trimming cost V 5 bases and J 1 base; bases outside gene matches: 7. As to time point: newly diagnosed GD, antithyroid drugs for less than 3 months. PBMC RNA was the source of the TCR library. The sample is drawn from a study of regulatory T cells in long-lasting Graves disease. Study summary: Graves' patients diagnosed newly had used antithyroid drugs under 3 months.

Investigators prepared the TCR beta libraries by applying iRepertoire HTBI primers and Arm-PCR of CDR3 regions. TCRdb itself ran the multiplex PCR reads through MiXCR, one entry per CDR3 protein. The data show roughly 500,000 distinct CDR3 sequences, roughly 14% seen once. General study results and limits: Persistent disease preferred TRBV28, TRBJ1-2 and TRBJ2-5; new disease, TRBV20-1 and TRBJ2-1. Lower TCR diversity characterized persistent Graves' patients relative to newly diagnosed patients.

This sample also belongs to another study, concerning T cells in Graves' hyperthyroidism and ophthalmopathy. This second report adds: Most expanded thyroid clonotypes above 0.001 also appeared in blood.

Here the sequenced sample was peripheral blood mononuclear cells (PBMCs), taken at new diagnosis, from a patient treated with antithyroid drugs. The chain links TRBV6-1 to TRBJ2-5, with 7 bases identical to TRBD1. The sequence was collected from a man aged 30 to 39 with Graves disease. The CDR3 nucleotides read TGTGCCAGCAGTAGGACAGGTGGGGCCCAAGAGACCCAGTACTTC. It is translated as CASSRTGGAQETQYF.